The clone carrying this TCR beta chain was counted ten times or more. The antigen is not known. Healthy controls were blood bank volunteers in Maryland, USA. Libraries from sorted cells each used about 990,000 CD4+ or CD8+ T cells. The cDNA came from 5'RACE with 10-nucleotide random UMIs. Each CDR3 protein gets one entry after TCRdb re-called the 5' RACE reads with MiXCR. The sample records 40,000 to 45,000 distinct CDR3 sequences, 6% to 7% being singletons. The data derive from a study of neurological immune-mediated disorders. Regarding the study as a whole: Levels of TCR clonal expansion peaked in HTLV-1-associated myelopathy and reached their lowest in multiple sclerosis, under those of healthy controls.

This CDR3 is built from 14 residues. After removal of 7 bases from V and 14 bases from J, the junction contained 13 bases not matched to a gene. Germline V gene lookup returns CDR1 MDHEN and CDR2 SYDVKM. The TCR originated in a woman in her thirties or forties in good health. The chain couples TRBV28 to TRBJ2-4; TRBD2 agrees at 11 bases. The specimen sequenced was CD4+ T cells from blood. The CDR3 nucleotides are TGTGCCAGCAACTACGGGATACTAGCGGGGGACAAGTACTTC. It is translated as CASNYGILAGDKYF.